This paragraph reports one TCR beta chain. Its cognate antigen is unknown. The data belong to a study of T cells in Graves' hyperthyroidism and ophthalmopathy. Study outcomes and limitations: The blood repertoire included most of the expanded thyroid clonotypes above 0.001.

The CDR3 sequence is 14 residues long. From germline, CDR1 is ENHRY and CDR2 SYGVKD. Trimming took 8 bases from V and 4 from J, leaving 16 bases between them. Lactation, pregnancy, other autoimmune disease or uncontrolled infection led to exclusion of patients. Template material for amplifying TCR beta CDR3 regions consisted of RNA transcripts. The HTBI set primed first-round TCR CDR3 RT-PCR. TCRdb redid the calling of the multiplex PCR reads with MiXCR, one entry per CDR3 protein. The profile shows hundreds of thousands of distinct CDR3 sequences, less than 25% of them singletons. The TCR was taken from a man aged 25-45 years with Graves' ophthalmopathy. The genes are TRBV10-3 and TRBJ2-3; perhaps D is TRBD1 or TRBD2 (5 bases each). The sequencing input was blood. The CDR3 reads CAIGGFLASDTQYF. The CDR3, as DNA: TGTGCCATCGGGGGTTTCCTAGCATCAGATACGCAGTATTTT.